The 16 T cell receptor beta chains below were found in one sample sequenced in a study of T cell repertoires in cytomegalovirus infection. Antigens for these TCRs are unknown. TCRdb processed the reads anew with MiXCR; each CDR3 protein has one entry. The profile covers about 55,000 distinct CDR3 sequences, with 15% to 25% appearing a single time and roughly 67% taken by the ten largest. The sample consisted of CD8+ T cells from cultured PBMCs, taken from culture after CMV antigen stimulation. The receptors were gathered from a human donor in good health (CMV status not recorded). Some clones in this sample may be carry-over from other donors' samples.

This clonotype showed up just a few times. The chain recombines TRBV7-9 with TRBJ1-2; D perhaps matches TRBD1 (5 bases). Trimming took off 5 bases at V and 2 bases at J, with 18 bases between the two ends. Germline-derived CDR1 and CDR2 are SEHNR and FQNEAQ (reference sequence). The CDR3 length is 16 residues. As DNA, the CDR3 is TGTGCCAGCAGCCCGTCCCTTAGGGGACCGAACTATGGCTACACCTTC. Its protein is CASSPSLRGPNYGYTF.

The chain carries TRBV2 and TRBJ2-3, with a possible D match to TRBD2 (5 bases). Trimming removed 7 bases at V and 4 bases at J, with 12 bases between. This CDR3 is built from 13 residues. Germline assignment: CDR1 SNHLY and CDR2 FYNNEI. Here the CDR3 reads CASNQAEADTQYF. As DNA, the CDR3 is TGTGCCAGCAATCAAGCGGAGGCAGATACGCAGTATTTT.

This clonotype was recorded a few times. The chain is built from TRBV19 and TRBJ2-7; 7 nucleotides agree with TRBD1. The trim removed 5 bases at V and 1 base at J, leaving 11 bases unmatched. The germline V gene has CDR1 LNHDA and CDR2 SQIVND (reference sequence). This CDR3 has 16 amino acids. This chain's CDR3 is CASSVNRGALSYEQYF. The CDR3 DNA is TGTGCCAGTAGTGTCAACAGGGGCGCCCTTTCCTACGAGCAGTACTTC. Variable domain in full (rest from reference TRBV19 and TRBJ2-7): DGGITQSPKYLFRKEGQNVTLSCEQNLNHDAMYWYRQDPGQGLRLIYYSQIVNDFQKGDIAEGYSVSREKKESFPLTVTSAQKNPTAFYLCASSVNRGALSYEQYFGPGTRLTVT.

Comments on this clonotype: The junction and the germline gene differ at one end; a read error may be behind it. The CDR3 region is CSVPPQGGSTEAFF. The CDR3 bases are TGCAGCGTTCCACCCCAGGGAGGGAGCACTGAAGCCTTCTTT. This rearrangement joins TRBV29-1 to TRBJ1-1; maybe TRBD1 (5 bases). Germline V gene sequence: CDR1 SQVTM, CDR2 ANQGSEA. The CDR3 has 14 amino acids.

This clonotype was observed a handful of times. This chain links TRBV7-8 with TRBJ1-3; TRBD1 might be the D (5 bases). Germline CDR1 reads SGHVS; CDR2 reads FQNEAQ. The CDR3 is made up of 15 amino acids. Trimming took 4 bases from V and 2 from J, leaving 12 bases between them. The CDR3 reads CASSSRAGAGNTIYF. The CDR3 DNA reads TGTGCCAGCAGCTCAAGGGCGGGGGCTGGAAACACCATATATTTT.

This clonotype turned up a few times. The rearrangement joins TRBV7-6 to TRBJ1-6; TRBD1 might be the D (5 bases). The CDR3 contains 16 residues. The V end lost 1 base, the J end lost 3 bases, and 10 bases lay between the germline ends. CDR1 is SGHVS and CDR2 is FNYEAQ in the germline V gene. In DNA form, the CDR3 reads TGTGCCAGCAGCTTAGAGGTAGACAGCTATAATTCACCCCTCCACTTT. The encoded protein is CASSLEVDSYNSPLHF. Based on the CDR3 plus reference TRBV7-6 and TRBJ1-6, the full variable domain is GAGVSQSPRYKVTKRGQDVALRCDPISGHVSLYWYRQALGQGPEFLTYFNYEAQQDKSGLPNDRFSAERPEGSISTLTIQRTEQRDSAMYRCASSLEVDSYNSPLHFGNGTRLTVT.

This clonotype was seen more than once but under ten times. This chain links TRBV27 with TRBJ2-7, with D tentatively TRBD1 or TRBD2 (5 bases each). The ends were cut back, 5 bases at V and 0 bases at J, with 14 bases in the middle. The CDR3 has 15 residues. Germline V CDR1 and CDR2: MNHEY, SMNVEV (reference sequence). This chain's CDR3 is CASSPPGASSYEQYF. The CDR3 DNA reads as TGTGCCAGCAGTCCCCCCGGGGCCAGCTCCTACGAGCAGTACTTC.

This clonotype was seen repeatedly, ten times or more. This chain connects TRBV7-2 to TRBJ1-2, with TRBD1 matching over 9 bases. This CDR3 has 15 amino acids. Germline-derived CDR1 and CDR2 are SGHTA and FQGNSA. V was clipped by 4 bases and J by 4 bases; unmatched bases: 7. DNA of the CDR3: TGTGCCAGCAGCTCGGAGCTGACAGGGGGCTATGGCTACACCTTC. This translates into CASSSELTGGYGYTF.

The chain employs TRBV7-6 and TRBJ2-5; TRBD1 matches at 9 bases. Germline trimming cut 5 bases from V and 5 bases from J; bases unmatched to any gene: 12. In germline, CDR1 is SGHVS, CDR2 FNYEAQ. The CDR3 runs 16 residues. CDR3: CASSLRRDRVEETQYF. CDR3 DNA: TGTGCCAGCAGCCTTAGAAGGGACAGGGTGGAGGAGACCCAGTACTTC.

This clonotype was seen a handful of times. The V call is TRBV6-6, the J call TRBJ2-7; TRBD2 might be the D (6 bases). This CDR3 has 14 residues. Germline V gene data show CDR1 as MNHNY and CDR2 as SVGAGI (reference sequence). V was shortened by 5 bases and J by 5 bases, with 16 bases between the two germline ends. The chain's CDR3 is CASSATRGGHEQYF. The CDR3 DNA reads TGTGCCAGCAGTGCGACTAGGGGAGGCCACGAGCAGTACTTC.

The CDR3 coding sequence is TGTGCCAGCAGCTTAGTTCCAAGCGTGGATACGCAGTATTTT. As protein: CASSLVPSVDTQYF. The chain carries TRBV11-2 and TRBJ2-3; unclear D gene. CDR1 and CDR2 (germline): SGHAT, FQNNGV. The CDR3 sequence is 14 residues long. Trimming removed 1 base from V and 6 bases from J, with 11 bases in between. Filled out from reference TRBV11-2 and TRBJ2-3, the complete variable domain reads EAGVAQSPRYKIIEKRQSVAFWCNPISGHATLYWYQQILGQGPKLLIQFQNNGVVDDSQLPKDRFSAERLKGVDSTLKIQPAKLEDSAVYLCASSLVPSVDTQYFGPGTRLTVL.

This clonotype was seen more than once but under ten times. V gene TRBV12-3 or TRBV12-4 combines with J gene TRBJ2-5; 8 nucleotides line up with TRBD2. Trimming at V came to 3 bases and at J to 5 bases, leaving 8 bases not matched to a gene. This CDR3 spans 15 amino acids. The CDR3 is CASSLAGGAQETQYF. The CDR3 nucleotides are TGTGCCAGCAGTTTGGCCGGGGGGGCCCAGGAGACCCAGTACTTC.

This clonotype occurred many times. This chain connects TRBV7-2 to TRBJ1-2, with no clear D. CDR3 length: 14 residues. Germline V gene sequence: CDR1 SGHTA, CDR2 FQGNSA. With 5 bases removed from V and 0 bases from J, the gap between germline ends came to 10 bases. The CDR3 spells CASSTRHANYGYTF. The CDR3 DNA is TGTGCCAGCAGCACCCGACACGCTAACTATGGCTACACCTTC. Combining the CDR3 with reference TRBV7-2 and TRBJ1-2 gives the whole variable domain GAGVSQSPSNKVTEKGKDVELRCDPISGHTALYWYRQSLGQGLEFLIYFQGNSAPDKSGLPSDRFSAERTGGSVSTLTIQRTQQEDSAVYLCASSTRHANYGYTFGSGTRLTVV.

The chain links TRBV4-2 to TRBJ1-1; TRBD1 matches at 8 bases. Trimming removed 4 bases from V and 5 bases from J; junction bases left unmatched: 9. The germline V gene encodes CDR1 LGHNA and CDR2 YNFKEQ. The CDR3 runs to 15 residues. DNA of the CDR3: TGTGCCAGCAGCCCCGGGACAGGAGTAGGAACTGAAGCTTTCTTT. Amino acids: CASSPGTGVGTEAFF.

This chain uses TRBV12-3 or TRBV12-4 with TRBJ2-5, with 9 bases identical to TRBD2. The length of the CDR3 is 15 residues. The V gene end was trimmed by 3 bases and the J gene end by 1 base; junction bases not matched to a gene: 3. CDR3 loop: CASSLRGGLQETQYF. CDR3 nucleotides: TGTGCCAGCAGTTTGCGGGGGGGCCTCCAAGAGACCCAGTACTTC.

This clonotype has only one observation. The chain joins TRBV19 to TRBJ2-1; D gene uncertain. The V end was cut by 6 bases, the J end by 6 bases, with 12 bases between. CDR1 and CDR2 from the germline V gene are LNHDA and SQIVND (reference sequence). The CDR3 is 13 residues long. The CDR3 spells CASSADGANEQFF. CDR3 DNA sequence: TGTGCCAGTAGCGCGGACGGAGCCAATGAGCAGTTCTTC.